Below are 30 T cell receptor beta chains sequenced from a single sample in a study of T-cell memory formation after mild COVID-19. TCRdb itself ran the 5' RACE reads through MiXCR, one entry per CDR3 protein. The sample yields about 13,000 distinct CDR3 sequences, 15% to 20% seen once. Sequenced: PBMCs or a T cell subset sorted from them (not recorded which). Receptors were obtained from a man aged 18 to 30 who had mild COVID-19 (a few samples of this study predate the infection). Cell type and time point are not known.

This chain joins TRBV18 and TRBJ2-1; possibly TRBD1 for D (6 bases). The germline CDR1 and CDR2 sequences are KGHSH and LQKENI. Trimming left V 3 bases short and J 0 bases short, with 9 bases between. The CDR3 runs to 15 residues. The CDR3 sequence: CASSPGAVSYNEQFF. CDR3 in DNA: TGTGCCAGCTCACCGGGGGCAGTCTCCTACAATGAGCAGTTCTTC.

J is TRBJ2-7 and V is TRBV9; D is possibly TRBD2 (5 bases). Germline V CDR1 and CDR2: SGDLS, YYNGEE. V was trimmed by 0 bases and J by 3 bases, leaving 10 bases between them. This CDR3 spans 14 amino acids. CDR3 coding DNA: TGTGCCAGCAGCGTAGCGGGATACGGCTACGAGCAGTACTTC. It encodes CASSVAGYGYEQYF. The entire variable domain, with the rest obtained from reference TRBV9 and TRBJ2-7, is as follows: DSGVTQTPKHLITATGQRVTLRCSPRSGDLSVYWYQQSLDQGLQFLIQYYNGEERAKGNILERFSAQQFPDLHSELNLSSLELGDSALYFCASSVAGYGYEQYFGPGTRLTVT.

This clonotype occurred many times. This sequence joins TRBV19 and TRBJ1-1; D is undetermined. Germline assignment: CDR1 LNHDA and CDR2 SQIVND (reference sequence). The V and J ends lost 3 bases and 3 bases respectively, with 11 bases between them. This CDR3 spans 14 amino acids. The CDR3 region has the DNA TGTGCCAGTAGTATGGGCAACCGATACACTGAAGCTTTCTTT. Translation: CASSMGNRYTEAFF.

This clonotype was counted at least ten times. The genes are TRBV5-1 and TRBJ1-1; 7 bases are a match to TRBD1. Trimming took 4 bases from V and 1 from J; bases not matched to a gene: 4. Germline CDR1 reads SGHRS; CDR2 reads YFSETQ. The length of the CDR3 is 14 residues. The chain's CDR3 is CASSLQGWNTEAFF. The CDR3 DNA sequence: TGCGCCAGCAGCCTACAGGGGTGGAACACTGAAGCTTTCTTT.

This sequence joins TRBV10-3 and TRBJ1-2; a possible D gene is TRBD1 (5 bases). The CDR3 totals 12 residues. V lost 8 bases and J lost 7, with 14 bases in between. In germline, CDR1 is ENHRY, CDR2 SYGVKD. In DNA form, the CDR3 reads TGTGCCATCCCAGGGTCTATCGGTGGCTACACCTTC. It specifies CAIPGSIGGYTF.

In this sample, this clonotype turned up many times. The V call is TRBV27, the J call TRBJ2-7, with a tentative D call TRBD2 (6 bases). Deletions cut 6 bases from V and 0 bases from J, with 12 bases between. This CDR3 region has 14 residues. The germline V gene has CDR1 MNHEY and CDR2 SMNVEV (reference sequence). The CDR3 sequence is CASSQWGDSYEQYF. Written as DNA, the CDR3 is TGTGCCAGCAGCCAATGGGGGGACTCCTACGAGCAGTACTTC.

This clonotype was seen many times. The V gene is TRBV7-3, the J gene TRBJ2-1; 8 bases are a match to TRBD2. The V and J ends lost 8 bases and 3 bases, in that order; junction bases with no gene match: 12. Germline V gene data show CDR1 as SGHTA and CDR2 as FQGTGA. CDR3 length equals 16 residues. CDR3 sequence (DNA): TGTGCCAGCGCTCTGTTCGGGGGGGCCTTCTACAATGAGCAGTTCTTC. This gives the protein CASALFGGAFYNEQFF.

This clonotype was observed many times. The chain combines TRBV10-3 with TRBJ2-7; TRBD2 matches 10 bases. The CDR3 is made up of 13 amino acids. CDR1 is ENHRY and CDR2 is SYGVKD in the germline V gene. The V segment lost 4 bases and the J segment 6 bases; nucleotides outside the gene matches: 3. This CDR3 is CAISGIAGGEQYV. In nucleotides, the CDR3 is TGTGCCATCAGTGGGATAGCGGGGGGCGAGCAGTACGTC.

The chain links TRBV5-1 to TRBJ2-7; 10 positions agree with TRBD1. Germline V lookup: CDR1 SGHRS, CDR2 YFSETQ. There are 15 residues in the CDR3. J was trimmed by 5 bases and V by 4 bases; bases with no gene match: 9. CDR3 region: CASSPSGTGVNEQYF. CDR3 DNA: TGCGCCAGCAGCCCCTCCGGGACAGGGGTAAACGAGCAGTACTTC.

This clonotype has just a few counts. This chain joins TRBV5-1 and TRBJ2-7, with 10 bases lining up with TRBD2. Germline V gene data show CDR1 as SGHRS and CDR2 as YFSETQ. CDR3 length equals 14 residues. J was trimmed by 4 bases and V by 2 bases; bases with no gene match: 3. In nucleotides, the CDR3 is TGCGCCAGCAGCTTTTCTAGCGGGGGTTACGAGCAGTACGTC. This encodes CASSFSSGGYEQYV.

This clonotype was detected ten times or more. The genes are TRBV29-1 and TRBJ2-2; 8 bases agree with TRBD1. The CDR3 runs 12 residues. V lost 7 bases, J lost 6 bases, and 4 bases stayed unmatched. Germline CDR1 SQVTM, CDR2 ANQGSEA. The CDR3 here is CSAGQGSGELFF. CDR3 coding DNA: TGCAGCGCCGGACAGGGATCCGGGGAGCTGTTTTTT.

The sample holds many counts of this clonotype. This chain joins TRBV12-3 or TRBV12-4 and TRBJ2-7; either TRBD1 or TRBD2 may fit D (5 bases each). Trimming stripped 4 bases from V and 4 bases from J, with 11 bases between. CDR3 size: 13 residues. The CDR3 region is CASSSGLRYEQYV. The DNA for the CDR3 is TGTGCCAGCAGTTCGGGGCTGAGGTACGAGCAGTACGTC.

In its sample, this clonotype was seen many times. The V call is TRBV7-9, the J call TRBJ2-3; 9 nucleotides align to TRBD1. The CDR3 runs 15 residues. V lost 4 bases and J lost 6; bases outside the gene matches: 8. Germline assignment: CDR1 SEHNR and CDR2 FQNEAQ (reference sequence). This CDR3 is CASSCPGQGADTQYF. The CDR3 nucleotides read TGTGCCAGCAGCTGTCCGGGACAGGGCGCGGATACGCAGTATTTT.

This clonotype was seen more than once but under ten times. The V call is TRBV10-2, the J call TRBJ1-5; D perhaps matches TRBD1 (6 bases). Germline V gene sequence: CDR1 WSHSY, CDR2 SAAADI. This CDR3 has 17 amino acids. V lost 3 bases, J lost 5 bases, and 20 bases lay in between. CDR3: CASSDPPIQGWDQPQHF. The DNA of the CDR3 is TGCGCCAGCAGTGATCCCCCCATACAGGGATGGGATCAGCCCCAGCATTTT.

Only a few counts were recorded for this clonotype. J is TRBJ2-2 and V is TRBV5-4; TRBD1 aligns across 8 bases. The CDR3 contains 15 residues. Losses at the gene ends were 1 base for V and 7 bases for J; bases not matched to a gene: 6. Germline-derived CDR1 and CDR2 are SGHNT and YYREEE (reference sequence). The CDR3 spells CASSLRPGGLGELFF. The CDR3 region has the DNA TGTGCCAGCAGCTTGCGGCCAGGGGGCCTCGGGGAGCTGTTTTTT.

In its sample, this clonotype is medium-sized (0.01 to 0.1%). The V gene is TRBV2, the J gene TRBJ1-2; tentative D call: TRBD1 (5 bases). In germline, CDR1 is SNHLY, CDR2 FYNNEI. The CDR3 runs 12 residues. Trimming pared 8 bases from V and 1 base from J, leaving 8 bases between. The CDR3 DNA sequence: TGTGCCAGCGAGGGGAATAACTATGGCTACACCTTC. Encoded protein: CASEGNNYGYTF.

This chain links TRBV4-3 with TRBJ2-3; 8 nucleotides agree with TRBD1. Germline V gene sequence: CDR1 LGHNA, CDR2 YSLEER. J gave up 5 bases and V 1 base, and 8 bases lay outside the gene matches. The CDR3 spans 16 residues. The CDR3 loop is CASSQVWGDRGDTQYF. As DNA, the CDR3 is TGCGCCAGCAGCCAAGTCTGGGGAGACAGGGGAGATACGCAGTATTTT.

The sample holds many counts of this clonotype. This chain joins TRBV7-8 and TRBJ1-2, with 7 bases lining up with TRBD1. V lost 5 bases, J lost 8 bases, and 14 bases stayed unmatched. Germline CDR1 SGHVS, CDR2 FQNEAQ. This CDR3 comprises 15 residues. The CDR3 nucleotides are TGTGCCAGCAGCCATCGATCGGACAGGTGGAACGGCTACACCTTC. Protein: CASSHRSDRWNGYTF.

This clonotype has just a few counts. V usage is TRBV14 and J usage is TRBJ2-7; either TRBD1 or TRBD2 may supply D (5 bases each). This CDR3 is 14 amino acids long. The germline CDR1 and CDR2 sequences are SGHDN and FVKESK. The V end was cut by 5 bases, the J end by 0 bases, with 11 bases between. In nucleotides, the CDR3 is TGTGCCAGCAGCTCCACCGGGACCTCCTACGAGCAGTACGTC. The encoded protein is CASSSTGTSYEQYV.

This clonotype was seen many times. V is TRBV4-3 and J is TRBJ2-1; 10 positions agree with TRBD1. The V and J ends lost 1 base and 3 bases, in that order; junction bases with no gene match: 0. Germline values: CDR1 LGHNA, CDR2 YSLEER. The CDR3 runs 15 residues. In DNA, the CDR3 is TGCGCCAGCAGCCAAGGGACAGGGGGCTACAATGAGCAGTTCTTC. Its protein product is CASSQGTGGYNEQFF.

The table lists this clonotype with a few counts. CDR3 DNA: TGCAGCGTCCCCTTGACTAGCACAGATACGCAGTATTTT. Encoded protein: CSVPLTSTDTQYF. V is TRBV29-1 and J is TRBJ2-3; D is ambiguous. The length of the CDR3 is 13 residues. V was clipped by 6 bases and J by 0 bases, with 10 bases between them. The V gene's germline CDR1 is SQVTM and CDR2 ANQGSEA.

This clonotype was counted many times. As DNA, the CDR3 is TGCGCCAGCAGCTGGGGCCTTCGGGACGAGCAGTACTTC. This translates into CASSWGLRDEQYF. This sequence joins TRBV5-1 and TRBJ2-7, with a tentative D call TRBD1 (5 bases). V lost 3 bases and J 5 bases, leaving 12 bases between the germline ends. The CDR3 covers 13 residues. Germline V gene lookup returns CDR1 SGHRS and CDR2 YFSETQ. Variable domain in full (rest from reference TRBV5-1 and TRBJ2-7): KAGVTQTPRYLIKTRGQQVTLSCSPISGHRSVSWYQQTPGQGLQFLFEYFSETQRNKGNFPGRFSGRQFSNSRSEMNVSTLELGDSALYLCASSWGLRDEQYFGPGTRLTVT.

This chain links TRBV12-3 or TRBV12-4 with TRBJ2-1; D perhaps matches TRBD1 (5 bases). V was shortened by 4 bases and J by 3 bases, with 10 bases between the two germline ends. This CDR3 is built from 14 residues. The CDR3: CASSSRQGYNEQFF. In nucleotides, the CDR3 is TGTGCCAGCAGTTCGCGGCAGGGCTACAATGAGCAGTTCTTC.

This clonotype was counted a few times. The chain combines TRBV20-1 with TRBJ1-6; the D gene is possibly TRBD1 (5 bases). Germline CDR1 and CDR2: DFQATT and SNEGSKA (reference sequence). V was pared by 0 bases and J by 0 bases, with 9 bases between. The CDR3 is 16 amino acids. The CDR3 sequence is CSARDRTSSYNSPLHF. CDR3 coding DNA: TGCAGTGCTAGAGACCGGACAAGCTCCTATAATTCACCCCTCCACTTT.

The rearrangement uses TRBV14 and TRBJ2-3, with TRBD1 as a possible D gene (6 bases). The CDR3 has 14 amino acids. Germline CDR1 SGHDN, CDR2 FVKESK. The V end was cut by 0 bases, the J end by 5 bases, with 9 bases between. Here the CDR3 DNA reads TGTGCCAGCAGCCAAGACGTACAGGGAGATACGCAGTATTTT. Protein: CASSQDVQGDTQYF.

In this sample, this clonotype turned up many times. The chain carries TRBV27 and TRBJ2-3; 8 positions match TRBD1. The CDR3 has 17 residues. Trimming removed 5 bases from V and 3 bases from J; junction bases left unmatched: 13. Germline CDR1 reads MNHEY; CDR2 reads SMNVEV (reference sequence). CDR3 coding DNA: TGTGCCAGCAGTCCGGAGGTGGACAGGGCTCCAACAGATACGCAGTATTTT. It yields the protein CASSPEVDRAPTDTQYF.

This clonotype was detected many times. CDR3 in DNA: TGTGCCAGCAGTTACCCGCAAGTCGGGGACAGGGTGAGAGATACGCAGTATTTT. This gives the protein CASSYPQVGDRVRDTQYF. V usage is TRBV6-6 and J usage is TRBJ2-3; 9 positions match TRBD1. Germline V gene lookup returns CDR1 MNHNY and CDR2 SVGAGI (reference sequence). This CDR3 spans 18 amino acids. After removal of 2 bases from V and 5 bases from J, the junction contained 14 bases not matched to a gene.

The table lists this clonotype with a few counts. The rearrangement uses TRBV27 and TRBJ2-3, with unresolved D. Trimming shortened V by 5 bases and J by 6 bases, and 12 bases separated the two germline ends. The CDR3 consists of 13 residues. Germline V gene lookup returns CDR1 MNHEY and CDR2 SMNVEV (reference sequence). CDR3 in amino acids: CASSPANSDTQYF. In DNA, the CDR3 is TGTGCCAGCAGTCCCGCTAACTCCGATACGCAGTATTTT.

This clonotype was found many times. This sequence joins TRBV2 and TRBJ2-7, with TRBD1 identical over 8 bases. V gave up 3 bases and J gave up 2 bases; unmatched junction bases: 0. The CDR3 loop spans 13 amino acids. CDR1 is SNHLY and CDR2 is FYNNEI in the germline V gene. CDR3 residues: CASSETGAYEQYV. CDR3 bases: TGTGCCAGCAGTGAGACAGGGGCCTACGAGCAGTACGTC.

In its sample, this clonotype was seen many times. The chain combines TRBV6-5 with TRBJ1-2, with a tentative D call TRBD1 (6 bases). Germline V gene sequence: CDR1 MNHEY, CDR2 SVGAGI. The CDR3 sequence is 15 residues long. Trimming removed 0 bases at V and 7 bases at J, with 15 bases between. The CDR3 spells CASSYSTGTSGGYTF. The CDR3, as DNA: TGTGCCAGCAGTTACTCGACTGGGACATCGGGTGGCTACACCTTC.